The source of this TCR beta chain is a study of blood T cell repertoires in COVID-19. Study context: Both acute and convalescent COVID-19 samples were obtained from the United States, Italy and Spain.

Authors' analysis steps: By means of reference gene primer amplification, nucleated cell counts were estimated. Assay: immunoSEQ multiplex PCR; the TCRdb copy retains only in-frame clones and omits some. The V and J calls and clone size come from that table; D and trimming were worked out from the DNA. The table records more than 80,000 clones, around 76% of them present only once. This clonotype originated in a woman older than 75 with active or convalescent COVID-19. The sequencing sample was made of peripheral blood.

In nucleotides, the CDR3 is TGTGCCAGCAGTTCGGGACTAGCGGGGACCTACAATGAGCAGTTCTTC. Translation: CASSSGLAGTYNEQFF. The chain joins TRBV6-5 to TRBJ2-1, with TRBD2 matching 13 bases. This CDR3 is 16 amino acids long. Unmatched junction bases numbered 2, after V lost 4 bases and J lost 2 bases. CDR1 and CDR2 from the germline V gene are MNHEY and SVGAGI.